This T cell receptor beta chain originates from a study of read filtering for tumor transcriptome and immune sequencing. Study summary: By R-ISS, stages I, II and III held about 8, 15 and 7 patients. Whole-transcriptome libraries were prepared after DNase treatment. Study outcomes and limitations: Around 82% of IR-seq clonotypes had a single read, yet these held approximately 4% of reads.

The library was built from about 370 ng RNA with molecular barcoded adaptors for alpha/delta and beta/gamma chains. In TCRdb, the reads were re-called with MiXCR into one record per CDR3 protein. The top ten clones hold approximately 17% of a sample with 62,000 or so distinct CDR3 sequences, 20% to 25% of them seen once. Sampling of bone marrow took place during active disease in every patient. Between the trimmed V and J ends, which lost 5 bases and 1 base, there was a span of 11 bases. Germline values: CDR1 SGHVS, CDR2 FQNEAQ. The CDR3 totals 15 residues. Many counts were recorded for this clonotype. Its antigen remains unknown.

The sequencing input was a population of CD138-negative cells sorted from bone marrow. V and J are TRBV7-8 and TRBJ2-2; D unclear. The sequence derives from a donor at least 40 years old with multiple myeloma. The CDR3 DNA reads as TGTGCCAGCAGCATAAACCGCGTGAACACCGGGGAGCTGTTTTTT. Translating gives CASSINRVNTGELFF.